This entry lists 27 T cell receptor beta chains sequenced from one sample in a study of CXCR3-negative and CXCR3-positive naive CD8 T cells. The libraries of TRB cDNA were prepared using 5' RACE with UMI labels. TCRdb reanalyzed the 5' RACE reads and collapses them to one entry per CDR3 protein, without DNA. This table lists 100,000 to 150,000 distinct CDR3 sequences. Sample: naive CXCR3- CD8+ T cells from blood. Subset reported: CD45RO-CCR7+CD27+CD95- naive CD8+ T cells lacking CXCR3 (TNR3-). Receptor source: a human donor in good health. Some clones in this sample may be carry-over from other donors' samples.

The chain links TRBV15 to TRBJ2-7. This CDR3 is built from 14 residues. CDR1 and CDR2 (germline): LNHNV, YYDKDF (reference sequence). CDR3: CATSRVGYNYEQYF.

The chain recombines TRBV4-1 with TRBJ2-7; TCRdb indicates TRBD2, and absent DNA this call remains unverified. Germline V gives CDR1 MGHRA, CDR2 YSYEKL. The CDR3 totals 13 residues. The CDR3: CASSPQGRYEQYF.

The V call is TRBV25-1, the J call TRBJ2-1; the TCRdb call, TRBD1, lacks DNA for checking. The CDR3 has 17 residues. Germline lookup yields CDR1 MGHDK and CDR2 SYGVNS. CDR3 region: CASSDTPPQPMYNEQFF.

The rearrangement joins TRBV13 to TRBJ2-1; the TCRdb call, TRBD2, lacks DNA for checking. The germline gives CDR1 PRHDT, CDR2 FYEKMQ (reference sequence). This CDR3 spans 15 amino acids. This CDR3 reads CASSLLAGEGNEQFF. Supplemented by reference TRBV13 and TRBJ2-1, the full variable domain reads AAGVIQSPRHLIKEKRETATLKCYPIPRHDTVYWYQQGPGQDPQFLISFYEKMQSDKGSIPDRFSAQQFSDYHSELNMSSLELGDSALYFCASSLLAGEGNEQFFGPGTRLTVL.

The J gene is TRBJ2-7, the V gene TRBV28; TCRdb reports TRBD1, a call that lacks DNA to check it against. The CDR3 spans 11 residues. Germline CDR1 MDHEN, CDR2 SYDVKM. The CDR3 sequence is CASSTPSEQYF. Filled out from reference TRBV28 and TRBJ2-7, the complete variable domain reads DVKVTQSSRYLVKRTGEKVFLECVQDMDHENMFWYRQDPGLGLRLIYFSYDVKMKEKGDIPEGYSVSREKKERFSLILESASTNQTSMYLCASSTPSEQYFGPGTRLTVT.

CDR3 region: CSAGLAFEQYF. The chain joins TRBV20-1 to TRBJ2-7; as DNA is missing, the TRBD2 call by TCRdb cannot be tested. CDR1 is DFQATT and CDR2 is SNEGSKA in the germline V gene (reference sequence). The CDR3 has 11 residues.

The chain links TRBV20-1 to TRBJ2-7; TCRdb designates TRBD1, a call that cannot be tested without DNA. The CDR3 length is 15 residues. Germline V gene data show CDR1 as DFQATT and CDR2 as SNEGSKA (reference sequence). The CDR3 protein is CSARAETGGHYEQYF.

The chain carries TRBV12-3 or TRBV12-4 and TRBJ1-1; the TRBD1 assignment by TCRdb is unverifiable without DNA. The CDR3 contains 16 residues. This CDR3 is CASSFRLPGVGTEAFF.

This chain uses TRBV12-2 with TRBJ2-7; TCRdb calls TRBD1, which cannot be checked without DNA. TRBV12-2 is a listed pseudogene. The CDR3 totals 18 residues. The CDR3 sequence is CASRLLAVRGRRGGEQYF.

This sequence joins TRBV7-8 and TRBJ2-3. CDR1 is SGHVS, CDR2 FQNEAQ, per germline. There are 15 residues in the CDR3. The CDR3 loop reads CASSLRPTVTDTQYF. Drawing the rest from reference TRBV7-8 and TRBJ2-3, the complete variable domain is GAGVSQSPRYKVAKRGQDVALRCDPISGHVSLFWYQQALGQGPEFLTYFQNEAQLDKSGLPSDRFFAERPEGSVSTLKIQRTQQEDSAVYLCASSLRPTVTDTQYFGPGTRLTVL.

The chain employs TRBV18 and TRBJ2-6; TCRdb's D call, TRBD1, is unchecked because there is no DNA. The CDR3 contains 16 residues. Germline-derived CDR1 and CDR2 are KGHSH and LQKENI. The CDR3 loop is CASSPWGQTRANVLTF.

The genes are TRBV19 and TRBJ1-1; the TCRdb D gene call, TRBD1, has no DNA to confirm it. The germline V gene has CDR1 LNHDA and CDR2 SQIVND (reference sequence). This CDR3 region has 14 residues. The CDR3 loop is CASSDGAGVTEAFF. Looking up the rest from reference TRBV19 and TRBJ1-1 gives the full variable domain: DGGITQSPKYLFRKEGQNVTLSCEQNLNHDAMYWYRQDPGQGLRLIYYSQIVNDFQKGDIAEGYSVSREKKESFPLTVTSAQKNPTAFYLCASSDGAGVTEAFFGQGTRLTVV.

This chain links TRBV20-1 with TRBJ2-1. The CDR3 is made up of 16 amino acids. Per the germline V gene, CDR1 is DFQATT and CDR2 is SNEGSKA (reference sequence). The CDR3 protein is CSARDPSDSSYNEQSF.

The chain recombines TRBV15 with TRBJ1-5. CDR1 is LNHNV and CDR2 is YYDKDF in the germline V gene (reference sequence). This CDR3 comprises 14 residues. Here the CDR3 reads CATSRVMGNQPQHF.

The chain joins TRBV12-3 or TRBV12-4 to TRBJ2-7; the TRBD1 assignment by TCRdb is unverifiable without DNA. There are 14 residues in the CDR3. The CDR3 is CASSLAGGPYEQYF.

V is TRBV7-8 and J is TRBJ2-1; TCRdb calls TRBD1, which cannot be checked without DNA. CDR1 and CDR2 (germline): SGHVS, FQNEAQ. This CDR3 has 17 amino acids. The CDR3 reads CASSLEARQVLYNEQFF.

This chain connects TRBV5-5 to TRBJ1-1. This CDR3 has 12 amino acids. Germline CDR1 is SGHKS and CDR2 is YYEKEE (reference sequence). The CDR3 region is CASSLQGPAAFF.

The chain links TRBV7-9 to TRBJ2-2; the D gene TCRdb calls, TRBD1, cannot be checked with no DNA. This CDR3 region has 16 residues. Germline CDR1 SEHNR, CDR2 FQNEAQ (reference sequence). CDR3: CASSTRQGANTGELFF.

J is TRBJ2-4 and V is TRBV2; TCRdb's D call, TRBD1, is unchecked because there is no DNA. This CDR3 comprises 15 residues. Per the germline V gene, CDR1 is SNHLY and CDR2 is FYNNEI. The CDR3 protein is CASIVTVLAKNIQYF.

This sequence joins TRBV7-9 and TRBJ2-7. This CDR3 comprises 15 residues. Germline V lookup: CDR1 SEHNR, CDR2 FQNEAQ (reference sequence). The CDR3 loop reads CASSDVLGLDYEQYF.

The rearrangement joins TRBV7-7 to TRBJ2-1. Germline values: CDR1 SSHAT, CDR2 FNYEAQ (reference sequence). The CDR3 loop spans 12 amino acids. The CDR3 loop reads CASSLDGNEQFF. The full variable domain, completed using reference TRBV7-7 and TRBJ2-1, is GAGVSQSPRYKVTKRGQDVTLRCDPISSHATLYWYQQALGQGPEFLTYFNYEAQPDKSGLPSDRFSAERPEGSISTLTIQRTEQRDSAMYRCASSLDGNEQFFGPGTRLTVL.

The chain uses TRBV7-3 and TRBJ2-1; there is no DNA to check the TCRdb D call of TRBD2. The CDR3 consists of 15 residues. From germline, CDR1 is SGHTA and CDR2 FQGTGA. The CDR3 reads CASSPDGTRSNEQFF.

The chain carries TRBV27 and TRBJ2-2; TCRdb's D gene call, TRBD1, goes unchecked for lack of DNA. Per the germline V gene, CDR1 is MNHEY and CDR2 is SMNVEV (reference sequence). CDR3 length: 15 residues. The CDR3 loop is CASSPYSGTTGELFF.

The chain recombines TRBV7-9 with TRBJ1-1; the D call from TCRdb, TRBD1, cannot be confirmed without DNA. The CDR3 is made up of 15 amino acids. Germline V gives CDR1 SEHNR, CDR2 FQNEAQ (reference sequence). The CDR3 loop is CASSPSGGGMTEAFF.

The chain has TRBV12-3 or TRBV12-4 and TRBJ2-5; TCRdb gives TRBD2 as the D gene, but with no DNA this cannot be confirmed. This CDR3 has 16 amino acids. The CDR3 sequence is CASSFSASGSGETQYF.

V gene TRBV5-4 combines with J gene TRBJ2-7; the D gene TCRdb calls, TRBD1, cannot be checked with no DNA. The CDR3 is made up of 14 amino acids. Germline-derived CDR1 and CDR2 are SGHNT and YYREEE (reference sequence). CDR3 loop: CASSFGGSSYEQYF.

This chain joins TRBV10-3 and TRBJ2-2; TCRdb designates TRBD1, a call that cannot be tested without DNA. Germline V gene data show CDR1 as ENHRY and CDR2 as SYGVKD. The CDR3 loop spans 14 amino acids. CDR3 region: CAIRTGGGTGELFF.